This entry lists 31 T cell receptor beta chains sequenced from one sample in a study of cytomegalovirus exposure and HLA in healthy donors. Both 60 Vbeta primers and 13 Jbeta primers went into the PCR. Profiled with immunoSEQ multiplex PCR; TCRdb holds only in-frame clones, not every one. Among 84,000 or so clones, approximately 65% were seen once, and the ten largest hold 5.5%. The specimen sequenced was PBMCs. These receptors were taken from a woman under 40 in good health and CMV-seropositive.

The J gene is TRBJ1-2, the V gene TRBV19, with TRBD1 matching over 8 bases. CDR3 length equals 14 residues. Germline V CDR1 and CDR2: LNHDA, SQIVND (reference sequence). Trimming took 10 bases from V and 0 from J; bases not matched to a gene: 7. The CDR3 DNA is TGTGCCACCCAGACAGGGGCGACTAACTATGGCTACACCTTC. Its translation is CATQTGATNYGYTF.

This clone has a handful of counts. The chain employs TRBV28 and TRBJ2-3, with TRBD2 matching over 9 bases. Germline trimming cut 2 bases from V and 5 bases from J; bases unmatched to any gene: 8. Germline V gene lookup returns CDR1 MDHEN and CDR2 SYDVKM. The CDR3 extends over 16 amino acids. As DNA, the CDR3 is TGTGCCAGCAGTTTAGCCCGGCTAGCGGGGTTAGATACGCAGTATTTT. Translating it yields CASSLARLAGLDTQYF. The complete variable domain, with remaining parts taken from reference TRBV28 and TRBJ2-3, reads DVKVTQSSRYLVKRTGEKVFLECVQDMDHENMFWYRQDPGLGLRLIYFSYDVKMKEKGDIPEGYSVSREKKERFSLILESASTNQTSMYLCASSLARLAGLDTQYFGPGTRLTVL.

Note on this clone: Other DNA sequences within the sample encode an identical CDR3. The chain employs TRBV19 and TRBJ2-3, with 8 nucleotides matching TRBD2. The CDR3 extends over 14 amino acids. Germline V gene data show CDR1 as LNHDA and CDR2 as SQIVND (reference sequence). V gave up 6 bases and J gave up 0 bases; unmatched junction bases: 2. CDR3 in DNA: TGTGCCAGTAGGCTAGCGGGTAGCACAGATACGCAGTATTTT. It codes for CASRLAGSTDTQYF.

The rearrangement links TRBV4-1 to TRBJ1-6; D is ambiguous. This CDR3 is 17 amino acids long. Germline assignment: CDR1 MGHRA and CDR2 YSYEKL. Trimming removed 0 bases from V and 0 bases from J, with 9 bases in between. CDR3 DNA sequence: TGCGCCAGCAGCCAAGAAGACAAGAGCTCCTATAATTCACCCCTCCACTTT. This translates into CASSQEDKSSYNSPLHF.

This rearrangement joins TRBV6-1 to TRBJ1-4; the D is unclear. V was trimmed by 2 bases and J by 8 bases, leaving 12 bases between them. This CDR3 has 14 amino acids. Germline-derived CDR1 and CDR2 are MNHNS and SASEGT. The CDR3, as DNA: TGTGCCAGCAGTGAAAGTTGGGCAGACGAAAAACTGTTTTTT. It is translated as CASSESWADEKLFF.

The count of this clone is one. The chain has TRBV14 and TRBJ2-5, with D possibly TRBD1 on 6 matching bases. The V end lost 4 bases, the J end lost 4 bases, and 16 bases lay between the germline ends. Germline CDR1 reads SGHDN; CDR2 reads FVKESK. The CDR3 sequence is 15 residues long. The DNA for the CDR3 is TGTGCCAGCAGCCGATCTGGGGGCAACGCAGAGACCCAGTACTTC. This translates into CASSRSGGNAETQYF.

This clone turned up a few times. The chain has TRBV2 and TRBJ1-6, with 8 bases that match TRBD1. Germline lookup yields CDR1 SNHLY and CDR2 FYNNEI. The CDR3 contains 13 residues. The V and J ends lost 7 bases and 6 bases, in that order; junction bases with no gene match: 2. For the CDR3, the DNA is TGTGCCAGCATTGGACAGGGTAATTCACCCCTCCACTTT. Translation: CASIGQGNSPLHF.

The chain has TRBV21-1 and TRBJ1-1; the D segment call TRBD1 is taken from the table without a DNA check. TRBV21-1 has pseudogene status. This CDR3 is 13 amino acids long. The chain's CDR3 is CASSDRGGTEAFF. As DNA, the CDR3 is TGTGCCAGCAGCGACAGGGGGGGCACTGAAGCTTTCTTT.

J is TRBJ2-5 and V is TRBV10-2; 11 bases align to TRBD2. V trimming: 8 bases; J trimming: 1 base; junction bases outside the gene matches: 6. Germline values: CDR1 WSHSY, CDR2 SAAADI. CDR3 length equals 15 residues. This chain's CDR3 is CASLLAGARQETQYF. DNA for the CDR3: TGCGCCAGCCTACTAGCGGGGGCCCGCCAAGAGACCCAGTACTTC.

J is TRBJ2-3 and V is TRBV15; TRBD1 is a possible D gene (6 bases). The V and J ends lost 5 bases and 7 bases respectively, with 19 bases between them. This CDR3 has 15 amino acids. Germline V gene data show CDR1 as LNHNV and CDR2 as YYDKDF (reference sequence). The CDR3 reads CATSPRQESINTQYF. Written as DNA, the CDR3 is TGTGCCACCAGCCCGAGACAGGAATCGATCAATACGCAGTATTTT.

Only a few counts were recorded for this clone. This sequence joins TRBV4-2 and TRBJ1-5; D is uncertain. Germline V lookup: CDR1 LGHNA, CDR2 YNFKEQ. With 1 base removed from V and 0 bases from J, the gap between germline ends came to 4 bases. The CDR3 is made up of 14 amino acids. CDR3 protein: CASSQVASNQPQHF. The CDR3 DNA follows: TGTGCCAGCAGCCAAGTGGCTAGCAATCAGCCCCAGCATTTT.

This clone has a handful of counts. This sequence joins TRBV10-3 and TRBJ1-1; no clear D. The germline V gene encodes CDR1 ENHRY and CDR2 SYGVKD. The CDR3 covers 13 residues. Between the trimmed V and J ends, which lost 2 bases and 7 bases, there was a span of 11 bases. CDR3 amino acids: CAISEGVGSEAFF. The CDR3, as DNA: TGTGCCATCAGTGAGGGGGTGGGGAGTGAAGCTTTCTTT.

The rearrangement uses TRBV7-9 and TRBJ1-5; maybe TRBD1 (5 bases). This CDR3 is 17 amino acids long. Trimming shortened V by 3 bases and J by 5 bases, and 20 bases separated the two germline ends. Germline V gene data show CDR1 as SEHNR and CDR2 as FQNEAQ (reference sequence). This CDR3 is CASSFTLQDHTDQPQHF. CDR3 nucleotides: TGTGCCAGCAGCTTTACCTTACAGGACCACACGGATCAGCCCCAGCATTTT.

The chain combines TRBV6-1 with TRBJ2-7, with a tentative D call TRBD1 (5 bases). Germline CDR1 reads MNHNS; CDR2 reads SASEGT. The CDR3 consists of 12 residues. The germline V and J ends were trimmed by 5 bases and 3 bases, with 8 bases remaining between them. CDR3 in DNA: TGTGCCAGCAGTCCCCAGGGCTACGAGCAGTACTTC. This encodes CASSPQGYEQYF.

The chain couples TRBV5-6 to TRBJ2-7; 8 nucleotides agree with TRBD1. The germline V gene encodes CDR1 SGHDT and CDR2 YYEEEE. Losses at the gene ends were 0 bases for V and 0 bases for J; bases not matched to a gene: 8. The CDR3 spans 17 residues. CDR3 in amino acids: CASSLDMGTGSSYEQYF. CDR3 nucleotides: TGTGCCAGCAGCTTGGACATGGGGACAGGAAGCTCCTACGAGCAGTACTTC.

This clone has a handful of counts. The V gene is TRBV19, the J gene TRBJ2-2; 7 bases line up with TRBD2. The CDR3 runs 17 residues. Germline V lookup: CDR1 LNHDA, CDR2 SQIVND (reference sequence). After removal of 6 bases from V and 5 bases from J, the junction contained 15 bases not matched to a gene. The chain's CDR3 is CASSYPPSTGGTGELFF. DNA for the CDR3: TGTGCCAGTAGCTATCCTCCTTCCACCGGGGGGACCGGGGAGCTGTTTTTT.

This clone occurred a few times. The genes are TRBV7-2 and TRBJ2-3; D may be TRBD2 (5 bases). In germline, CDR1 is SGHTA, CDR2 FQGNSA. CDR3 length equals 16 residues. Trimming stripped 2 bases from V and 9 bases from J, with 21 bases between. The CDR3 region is CASSLNASFRTATQYF. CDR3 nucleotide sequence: TGTGCCAGCAGCTTAAATGCTAGTTTCAGGACTGCCACGCAGTATTTT.

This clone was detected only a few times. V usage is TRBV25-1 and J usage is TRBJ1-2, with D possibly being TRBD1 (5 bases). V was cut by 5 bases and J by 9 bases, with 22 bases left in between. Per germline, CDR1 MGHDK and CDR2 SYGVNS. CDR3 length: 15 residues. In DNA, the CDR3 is TGTGCCAGCAGTAAGCAGGGCAGGAAGATGGACAGCTACACCTTC. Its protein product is CASSKQGRKMDSYTF.

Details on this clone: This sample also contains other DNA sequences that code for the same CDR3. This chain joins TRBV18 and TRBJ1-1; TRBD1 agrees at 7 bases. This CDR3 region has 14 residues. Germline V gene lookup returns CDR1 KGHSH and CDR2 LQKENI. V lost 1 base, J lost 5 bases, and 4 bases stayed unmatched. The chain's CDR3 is CASSPQGARTEAFF. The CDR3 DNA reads TGTGCCAGCTCACCACAGGGGGCGAGGACTGAAGCTTTCTTT.

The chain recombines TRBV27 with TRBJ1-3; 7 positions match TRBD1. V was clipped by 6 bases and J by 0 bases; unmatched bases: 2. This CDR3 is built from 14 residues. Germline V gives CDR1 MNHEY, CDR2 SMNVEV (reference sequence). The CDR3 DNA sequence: TGTGCCAGCAGCCGGACAGGCTCTGGAAACACCATATATTTT. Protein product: CASSRTGSGNTIYF.

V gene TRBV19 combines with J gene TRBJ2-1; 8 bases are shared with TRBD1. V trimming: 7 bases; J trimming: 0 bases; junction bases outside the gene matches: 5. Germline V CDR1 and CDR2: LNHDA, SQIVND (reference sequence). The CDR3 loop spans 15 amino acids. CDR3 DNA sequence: TGTGCCAGTACCGAGGACAGGGACTCCTACAATGAGCAGTTCTTC. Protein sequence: CASTEDRDSYNEQFF. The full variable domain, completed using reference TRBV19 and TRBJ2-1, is DGGITQSPKYLFRKEGQNVTLSCEQNLNHDAMYWYRQDPGQGLRLIYYSQIVNDFQKGDIAEGYSVSREKKESFPLTVTSAQKNPTAFYLCASTEDRDSYNEQFFGPGTRLTVL.

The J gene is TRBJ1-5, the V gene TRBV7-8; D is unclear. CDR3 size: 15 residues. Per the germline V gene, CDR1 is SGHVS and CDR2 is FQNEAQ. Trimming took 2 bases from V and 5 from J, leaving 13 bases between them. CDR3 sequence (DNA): TGTGCCAGCAGCTTACAATCCGTTGGCCATCAGCCCCAGCATTTT. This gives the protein CASSLQSVGHQPQHF. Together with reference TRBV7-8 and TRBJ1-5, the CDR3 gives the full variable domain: GAGVSQSPRYKVAKRGQDVALRCDPISGHVSLFWYQQALGQGPEFLTYFQNEAQLDKSGLPSDRFFAERPEGSVSTLKIQRTQQEDSAVYLCASSLQSVGHQPQHFGDGTRLSIL.

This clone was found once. The CDR3 reads CASRGGGFYNEQFF. The CDR3 DNA sequence: TGTGCCAGCAGGGGAGGGGGTTTCTACAATGAGCAGTTCTTC. The genes are TRBV21-1 and TRBJ2-1; no check of the table's D call, TRBD2, against the DNA was made. TRBV21-1 is deemed a pseudogene. This CDR3 region has 14 residues.

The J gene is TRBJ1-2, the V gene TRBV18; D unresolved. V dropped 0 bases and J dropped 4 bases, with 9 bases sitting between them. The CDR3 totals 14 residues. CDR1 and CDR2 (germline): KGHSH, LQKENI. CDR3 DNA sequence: TGTGCCAGCTCACCACCAACAGATCGCTATGGCTACACCTTC. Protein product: CASSPPTDRYGYTF.

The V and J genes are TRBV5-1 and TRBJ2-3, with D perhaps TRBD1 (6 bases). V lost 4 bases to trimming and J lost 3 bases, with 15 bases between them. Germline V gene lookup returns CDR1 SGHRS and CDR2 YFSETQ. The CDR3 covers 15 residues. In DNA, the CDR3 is TGCGCCAGCAGCCAACAGGGAAGTCGGACAGATACGCAGTATTTT. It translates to CASSQQGSRTDTQYF.

The chain's CDR3 is CASSLDDGANYGYTF. The CDR3 DNA sequence: TGTGCCAGCAGCTTAGATGACGGAGCTAACTATGGCTACACCTTC. This chain uses TRBV7-9 with TRBJ1-2; D unclear. The CDR3 has 15 residues. Trimming took off 1 base at V and 0 bases at J, with 9 bases between the two ends. From germline, CDR1 is SEHNR and CDR2 FQNEAQ (reference sequence). Full variable domain (outside the CDR3, taken from reference TRBV7-9 and TRBJ1-2): DTGVSQNPRHKITKRGQNVTFRCDPISEHNRLYWYRQTLGQGPEFLTYFQNEAQLEKSRLLSDRFSAERPKGSFSTLEIQRTEQGDSAMYLCASSLDDGANYGYTFGSGTRLTVV.

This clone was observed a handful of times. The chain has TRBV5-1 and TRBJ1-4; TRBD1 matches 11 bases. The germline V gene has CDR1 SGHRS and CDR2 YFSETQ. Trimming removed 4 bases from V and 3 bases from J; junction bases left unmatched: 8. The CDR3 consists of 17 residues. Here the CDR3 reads CASSAGQGGTPNEKLFF. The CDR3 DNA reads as TGCGCCAGCAGCGCGGGACAGGGGGGGACGCCTAATGAAAAACTGTTTTTT.

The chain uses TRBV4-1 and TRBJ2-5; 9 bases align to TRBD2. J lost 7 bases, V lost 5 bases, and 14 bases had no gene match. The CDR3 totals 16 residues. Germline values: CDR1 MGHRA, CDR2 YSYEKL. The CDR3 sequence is CASSTLPGLAEGTQYF. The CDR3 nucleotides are TGCGCCAGCAGCACCCTACCGGGACTAGCAGAGGGGACCCAGTACTTC.

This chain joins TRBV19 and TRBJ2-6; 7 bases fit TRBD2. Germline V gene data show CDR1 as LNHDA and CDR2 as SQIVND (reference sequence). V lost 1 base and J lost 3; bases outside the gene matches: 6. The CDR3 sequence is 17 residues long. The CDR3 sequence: CASSIGLSGVGANVLTF. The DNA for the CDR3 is TGTGCCAGTAGTATAGGTCTAAGCGGGGTTGGGGCCAACGTCCTGACTTTC.

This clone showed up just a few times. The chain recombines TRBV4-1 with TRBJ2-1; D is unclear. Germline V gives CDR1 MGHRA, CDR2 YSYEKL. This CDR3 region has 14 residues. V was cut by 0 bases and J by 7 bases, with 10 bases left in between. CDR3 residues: CASSQEITVNEQFF. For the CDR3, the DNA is TGCGCCAGCAGCCAAGAAATTACGGTGAATGAGCAGTTCTTC.

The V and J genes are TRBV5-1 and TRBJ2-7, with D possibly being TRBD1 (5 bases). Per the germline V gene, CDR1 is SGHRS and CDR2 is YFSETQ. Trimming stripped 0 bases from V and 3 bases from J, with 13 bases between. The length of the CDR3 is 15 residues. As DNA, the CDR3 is TGCGCCAGCAGCTTGGATAGGGGTTTGGGCTACGAGCAGTACTTC. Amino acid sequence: CASSLDRGLGYEQYF.